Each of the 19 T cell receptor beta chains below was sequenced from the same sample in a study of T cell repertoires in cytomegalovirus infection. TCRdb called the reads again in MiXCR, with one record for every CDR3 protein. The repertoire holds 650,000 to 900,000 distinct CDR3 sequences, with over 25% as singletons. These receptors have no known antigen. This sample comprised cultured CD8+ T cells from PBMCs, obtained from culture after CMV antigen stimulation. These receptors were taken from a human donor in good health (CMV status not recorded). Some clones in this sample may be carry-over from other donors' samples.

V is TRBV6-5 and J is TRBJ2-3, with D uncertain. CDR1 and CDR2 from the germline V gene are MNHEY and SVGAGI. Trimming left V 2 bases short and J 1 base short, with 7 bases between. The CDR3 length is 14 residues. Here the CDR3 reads CASSYGRRTDTQYF. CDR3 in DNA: TGTGCCAGCAGTTACGGCAGGCGCACAGATACGCAGTATTTT.

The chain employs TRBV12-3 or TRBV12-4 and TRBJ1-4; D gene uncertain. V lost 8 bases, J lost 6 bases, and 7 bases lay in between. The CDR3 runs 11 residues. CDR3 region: CASEIDEKLFF. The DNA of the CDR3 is TGTGCCAGCGAGATAGATGAAAAACTGTTTTTT.

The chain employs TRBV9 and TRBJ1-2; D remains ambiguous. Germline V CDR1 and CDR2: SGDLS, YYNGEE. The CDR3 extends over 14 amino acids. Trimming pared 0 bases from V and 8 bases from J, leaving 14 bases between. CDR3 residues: CASSVAAVPWGYTF. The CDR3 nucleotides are TGTGCCAGCAGCGTAGCGGCAGTCCCATGGGGCTACACCTTC.

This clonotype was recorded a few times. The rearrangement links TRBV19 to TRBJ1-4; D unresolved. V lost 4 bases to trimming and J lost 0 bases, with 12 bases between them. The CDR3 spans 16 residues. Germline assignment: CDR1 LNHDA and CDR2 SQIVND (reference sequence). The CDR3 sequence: CASSTGDFATNEKLFF. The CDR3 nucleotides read TGTGCCAGTAGTACCGGTGACTTTGCAACTAATGAAAAACTGTTTTTT.

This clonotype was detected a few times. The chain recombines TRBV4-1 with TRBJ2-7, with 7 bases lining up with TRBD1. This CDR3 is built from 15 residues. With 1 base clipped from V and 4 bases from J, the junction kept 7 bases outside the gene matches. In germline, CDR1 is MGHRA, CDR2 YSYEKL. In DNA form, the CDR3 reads TGCGCCAGCAGCCAAGCCGGGACAGTAAGTTACGAGCAGTACTTC. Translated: CASSQAGTVSYEQYF.

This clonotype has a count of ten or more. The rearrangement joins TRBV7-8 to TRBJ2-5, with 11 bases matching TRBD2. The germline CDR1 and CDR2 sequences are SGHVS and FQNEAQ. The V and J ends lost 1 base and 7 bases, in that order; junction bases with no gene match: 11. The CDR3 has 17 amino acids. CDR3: CASSLEASGGPDGTQYF. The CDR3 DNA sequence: TGTGCCAGCAGCTTAGAGGCTAGCGGGGGGCCCGACGGGACCCAGTACTTC. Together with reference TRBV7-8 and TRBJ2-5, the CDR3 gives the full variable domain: GAGVSQSPRYKVAKRGQDVALRCDPISGHVSLFWYQQALGQGPEFLTYFQNEAQLDKSGLPSDRFFAERPEGSVSTLKIQRTQQEDSAVYLCASSLEASGGPDGTQYFGPGTRLLVL.

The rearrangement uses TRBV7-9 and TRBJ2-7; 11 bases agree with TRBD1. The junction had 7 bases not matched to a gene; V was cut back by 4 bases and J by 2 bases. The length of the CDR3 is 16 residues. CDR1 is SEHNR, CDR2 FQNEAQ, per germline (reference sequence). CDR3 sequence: CASSWDRGYLTYEQYF. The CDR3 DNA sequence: TGTGCCAGCAGCTGGGACAGGGGGTATCTTACCTACGAGCAGTACTTC. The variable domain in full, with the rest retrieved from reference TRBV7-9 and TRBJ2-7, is DTGVSQNPRHKITKRGQNVTFRCDPISEHNRLYWYRQTLGQGPEFLTYFQNEAQLEKSRLLSDRFSAERPKGSFSTLEIQRTEQGDSAMYLCASSWDRGYLTYEQYFGPGTRLTVT.

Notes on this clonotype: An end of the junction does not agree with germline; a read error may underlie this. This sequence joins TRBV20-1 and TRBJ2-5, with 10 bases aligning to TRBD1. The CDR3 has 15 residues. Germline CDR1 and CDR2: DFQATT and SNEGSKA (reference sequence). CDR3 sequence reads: CGATELGQGVETQYF. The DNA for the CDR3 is TGCGGTGCTACCGAATTAGGACAGGGGGTGGAGACCCAGTACTTC.

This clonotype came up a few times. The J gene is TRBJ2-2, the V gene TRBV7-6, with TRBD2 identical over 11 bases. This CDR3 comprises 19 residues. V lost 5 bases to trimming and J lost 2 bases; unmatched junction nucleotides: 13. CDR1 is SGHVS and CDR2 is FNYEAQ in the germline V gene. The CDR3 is CASSVPNRLAGINTGELFF. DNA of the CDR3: TGTGCCAGCAGCGTCCCAAATAGACTAGCGGGGATTAACACCGGGGAGCTGTTTTTT.

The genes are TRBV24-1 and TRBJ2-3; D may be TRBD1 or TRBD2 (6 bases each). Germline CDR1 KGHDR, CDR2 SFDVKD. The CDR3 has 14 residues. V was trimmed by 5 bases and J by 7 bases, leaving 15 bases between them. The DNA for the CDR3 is TGTGCCACCAGTGCCTCTAGGGGGGCAAATACGCAGTATTTT. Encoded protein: CATSASRGANTQYF.

CDR3 in DNA: TGTGTCAGCAGCTACGATTGGGGCCCCAATCAGCCCCAGCATTTT. Translated, it gives CVSSYDWGPNQPQHF. The V gene is TRBV5-3, the J gene TRBJ1-5, with D perhaps matching TRBD1 (5 bases). TRBV5-3 is recorded as an ORF, its role being uncertain. This CDR3 has 15 residues.

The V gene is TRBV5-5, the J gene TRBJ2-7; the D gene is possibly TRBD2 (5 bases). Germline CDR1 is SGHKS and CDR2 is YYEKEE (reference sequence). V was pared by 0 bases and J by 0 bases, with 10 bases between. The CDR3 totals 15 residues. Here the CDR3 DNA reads TGTGCCAGCAGCTTGGGCGGGTCAGTCTCCTACGAGCAGTACTTC. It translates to CASSLGGSVSYEQYF.

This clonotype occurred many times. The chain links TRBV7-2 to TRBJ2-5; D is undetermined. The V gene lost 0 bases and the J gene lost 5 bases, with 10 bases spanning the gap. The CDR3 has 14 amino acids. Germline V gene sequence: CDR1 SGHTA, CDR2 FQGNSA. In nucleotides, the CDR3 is TGTGCCAGCAGCTTAGCTTTCAAAGGGGAGACCCAGTACTTC. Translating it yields CASSLAFKGETQYF.

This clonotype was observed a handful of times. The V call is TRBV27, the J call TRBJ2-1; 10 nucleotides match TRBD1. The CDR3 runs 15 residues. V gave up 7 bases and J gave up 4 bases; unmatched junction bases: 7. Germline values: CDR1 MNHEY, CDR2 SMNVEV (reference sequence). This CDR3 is CASTRQGAAYNEQFF. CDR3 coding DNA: TGTGCCAGCACTCGACAGGGGGCAGCGTACAATGAGCAGTTCTTC.

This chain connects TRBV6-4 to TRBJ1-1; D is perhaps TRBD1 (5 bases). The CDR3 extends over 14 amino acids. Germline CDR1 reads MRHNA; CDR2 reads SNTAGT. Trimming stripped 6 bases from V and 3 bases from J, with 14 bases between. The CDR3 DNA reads TGTGCCAGCAGGGGGGGGGGGTTGGACACTGAAGCTTTCTTT. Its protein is CASRGGGLDTEAFF.

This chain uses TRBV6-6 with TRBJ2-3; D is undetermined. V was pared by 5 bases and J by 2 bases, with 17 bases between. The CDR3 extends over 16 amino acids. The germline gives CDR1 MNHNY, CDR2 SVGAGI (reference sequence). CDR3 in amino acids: CASSKDATRATDTQYF. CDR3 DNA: TGTGCCAGCAGTAAGGACGCCACCCGGGCCACAGATACGCAGTATTTT.

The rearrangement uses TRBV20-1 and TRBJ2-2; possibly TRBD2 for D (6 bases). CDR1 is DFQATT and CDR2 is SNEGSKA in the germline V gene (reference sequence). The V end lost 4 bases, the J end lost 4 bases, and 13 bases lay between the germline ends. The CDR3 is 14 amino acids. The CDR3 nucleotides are TGCAGTGCTATCGGCGGAGGGAGCACCGGGGAGCTGTTTTTT. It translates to CSAIGGGSTGELFF.

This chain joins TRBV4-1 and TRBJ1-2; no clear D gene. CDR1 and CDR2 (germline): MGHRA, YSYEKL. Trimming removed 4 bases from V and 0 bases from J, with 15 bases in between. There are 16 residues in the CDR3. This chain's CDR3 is CASSPDPGVPNYGYTF. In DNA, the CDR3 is TGCGCCAGCAGCCCGGATCCCGGAGTACCTAACTATGGCTACACCTTC.

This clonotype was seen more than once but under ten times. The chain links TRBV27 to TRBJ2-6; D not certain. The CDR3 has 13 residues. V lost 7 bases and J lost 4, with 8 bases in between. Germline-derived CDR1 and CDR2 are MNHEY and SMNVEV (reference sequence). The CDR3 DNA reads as TGTGCCAGCACATTTACCGGGGCCAACGTCCTGACTTTC. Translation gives CASTFTGANVLTF. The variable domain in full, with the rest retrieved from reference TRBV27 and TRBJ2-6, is EAQVTQNPRYLITVTGKKLTVTCSQNMNHEYMSWYRQDPGLGLRQIYYSMNVEVTDKGDVPEGYKVSRKEKRNFPLILESPSPNQTSLYFCASTFTGANVLTFGAGSRLTVL.